Given below is one TCR beta chain in context. The antigen is unknown. The data derive from a study of cytomegalovirus exposure and HLA in healthy donors. About the study: Researchers previously reported finding some 110 million unique TCR beta sequences from approximately 200 million T cells. Study observations and caveats: Later work found that TCR association rates differed between HLA loci; DRB1 had the most and HLA-C the fewest. Later analysis identified a missense DCLRE1C variant that was linked to TCR beta V- and J-gene trimming. In an earlier analysis, in 540 or so donors, most V segments appeared productive either ~87% or ~30% of the time.

PCR was performed using 60 Vbeta and 13 Jbeta primers. Clones were read by immunoSEQ multiplex PCR, and TCRdb kept only the in-frame ones, dropping some. The data contain 150,000 to 200,000 clones, 86% of them singletons. The germline V and J ends were trimmed by 2 bases and 1 base, with 6 bases remaining between them. The germline V gene has CDR1 SGHRS and CDR2 YFSETQ. This CDR3 region has 13 residues. Sequenced sample: PBMCs. This TCR was recovered from a woman younger than 30 in good health and CMV-seronegative. The chain couples TRBV5-1 to TRBJ1-2; tentatively, D is TRBD1 (5 bases). The CDR3 loop is CASSFQGNYGYTF. Written as DNA, the CDR3 is TGCGCCAGCAGCTTCCAGGGTAACTATGGCTACACCTTC. Supplemented by reference TRBV5-1 and TRBJ1-2, the full variable domain reads KAGVTQTPRYLIKTRGQQVTLSCSPISGHRSVSWYQQTPGQGLQFLFEYFSETQRNKGNFPGRFSGRQFSNSRSEMNVSTLELGDSALYLCASSFQGNYGYTFGSGTRLTVV.